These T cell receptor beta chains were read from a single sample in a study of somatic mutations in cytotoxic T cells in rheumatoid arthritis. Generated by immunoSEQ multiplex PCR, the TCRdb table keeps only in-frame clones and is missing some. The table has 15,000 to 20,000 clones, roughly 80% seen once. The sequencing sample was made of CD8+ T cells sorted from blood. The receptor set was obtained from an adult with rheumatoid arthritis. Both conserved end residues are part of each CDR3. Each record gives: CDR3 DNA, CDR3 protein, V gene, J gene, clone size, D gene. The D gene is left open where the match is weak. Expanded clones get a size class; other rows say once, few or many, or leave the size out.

CDR3nt: TGTGCCAGCAGTTTTCGGACAACGGGCGAAAAACTGTTTTTT
CDR3aa: CASSFRTTGEKLFF
v_gene: TRBV28
j_gene: TRBJ1-4
abundance: NA
d_gene: NA

CDR3nt: TGTGCCAGCAGTTATAGCAGGGGGCCTACTGAAGCTTTCTTT
CDR3aa: CASSYSRGPTEAFF
v_gene: TRBV6-5
j_gene: TRBJ1-1
abundance: NA
d_gene: TRBD1

CDR3nt: TGTGCCAGCAGCCAGACAGGGACTCCCTACGAGCAGTACTTC
CDR3aa: CASSQTGTPYEQYF
v_gene: TRBV5-6
j_gene: TRBJ2-7
abundance: NA
d_gene: NA

CDR3nt: TGTGCCAGCTCACCAGAGGGACTCCGGATGAACACTGAAGCTTTCTTT
CDR3aa: CASSPEGLRMNTEAFF
v_gene: TRBV18
j_gene: TRBJ1-1
abundance: NA
d_gene: NA

CDR3nt: TGTGCCAGCAGTGGTGGAGGGGTGCGAGGGGGACAGGACCCCTACGAGCAGTACTTC
CDR3aa: CASSGGGVRGGQDPYEQYF
v_gene: TRBV2
j_gene: TRBJ2-7
abundance: NA
d_gene: TRBD1

CDR3nt: TGTGCCTGGAGAGGGGCCAGGGAAAGTCAGCCCCAGCATTTT
CDR3aa: CAWRGARESQPQHF
v_gene: TRBV30
j_gene: TRBJ1-5
abundance: few
d_gene: NA

CDR3nt: TGTGCCAGCACCACGGGGGGAAGGACTGAAGCTTTCTTT
CDR3aa: CASTTGGRTEAFF
v_gene: TRBV6-1
j_gene: TRBJ1-1
abundance: NA
d_gene: NA

CDR3nt: TGTGCCAGCCGGGGATATAACTATGGCTACACCTTC
CDR3aa: CASRGYNYGYTF
v_gene: TRBV28
j_gene: TRBJ1-2
abundance: NA
d_gene: NA

CDR3nt: TGTGCCAGCAGCCGCGGACAGGGAAGGAACACTGAAGCTTTCTTT
CDR3aa: CASSRGQGRNTEAFF
v_gene: TRBV14
j_gene: TRBJ1-1
abundance: NA
d_gene: TRBD1

CDR3nt: TGTGCCAGCAGTGGGGGGGGCAATCAGCCCCAGCATTTT
CDR3aa: CASSGGGNQPQHF
v_gene: TRBV7-9
j_gene: TRBJ1-5
abundance: NA
d_gene: NA

CDR3nt: TGTGCCAGCAGCCAAGAGCGGGGTTACTTTGAGCAGTTCTTC
CDR3aa: CASSQERGYFEQFF
v_gene: TRBV14
j_gene: TRBJ2-1
abundance: NA
d_gene: NA

CDR3nt: TGCGCCAGCAGCCAAGGGTGGAACCGGGGGAGCGGGGAGACCCAGTACTTC
CDR3aa: CASSQGWNRGSGETQYF
v_gene: TRBV4-1
j_gene: TRBJ2-5
abundance: NA
d_gene: NA

CDR3nt: TGTGCCAGCAGCTTAGATAAGGTCGGGTACACCGGGGAGCTGTTTTTT
CDR3aa: CASSLDKVGYTGELFF
v_gene: TRBV7-9
j_gene: TRBJ2-2
abundance: NA
d_gene: NA

CDR3nt: TGTGCCAGCAACCCGAGAAGGGGGTCGGGAAACACCATATATTTT
CDR3aa: CASNPRRGSGNTIYF
v_gene: TRBV5-6
j_gene: TRBJ1-3
abundance: NA
d_gene: NA

CDR3nt: TGTGCCAGCAGTGAAACTAGCGGGGGGGCAGATACGCAGTATTTT
CDR3aa: CASSETSGGADTQYF
v_gene: TRBV6-1
j_gene: TRBJ2-3
abundance: NA
d_gene: TRBD2

CDR3nt: TGCAGCGTTGTAGCGGGCGAGCAGTACTTC
CDR3aa: CSVVAGEQYF
v_gene: TRBV29-1
j_gene: TRBJ2-7
abundance: NA
d_gene: TRBD2

CDR3nt: TGTGCCAGCAGCTCGTCCGACAGGACCCAGCCCCAGCATTTT
CDR3aa: CASSSSDRTQPQHF
v_gene: TRBV7-9
j_gene: TRBJ1-5
abundance: NA
d_gene: NA

CDR3nt: TGTGCCAGCAGTTCCCGGGACAGGGTTTACGAGCAGTACTTC
CDR3aa: CASSSRDRVYEQYF
v_gene: TRBV28
j_gene: TRBJ2-7
abundance: NA
d_gene: TRBD1

CDR3nt: TGTGCCAGCAGCCAAGATGATTCCAGTAGCTCTGGGGCCAACGTCCTGACTTTC
CDR3aa: CASSQDDSSSSGANVLTF
v_gene: TRBV4-2
j_gene: TRBJ2-6
abundance: NA
d_gene: NA

CDR3nt: TGTGCCAGCCCCCGATCGGGGGGGCGCCTGCAGCCCCAGCATTTT
CDR3aa: CASPRSGGRLQPQHF
v_gene: TRBV6-5
j_gene: TRBJ1-5
abundance: NA
d_gene: NA

CDR3nt: TGTGCCAGCACCCCCGGAAACTCCTACGAGCAGTACTTC
CDR3aa: CASTPGNSYEQYF
v_gene: TRBV7-9
j_gene: TRBJ2-7
abundance: NA
d_gene: NA

CDR3nt: TGTGCCAGCAGCTTAGGCCGTCGGAGCGGCCAAGAGACCCAGTACTTC
CDR3aa: CASSLGRRSGQETQYF
v_gene: TRBV7-3
j_gene: TRBJ2-5
abundance: NA
d_gene: NA

CDR3nt: TGTGCCAGCAGCCGCGACTCCCGGGGGTCCAATGAGCAGTTCTTC
CDR3aa: CASSRDSRGSNEQFF
v_gene: TRBV6-4
j_gene: TRBJ2-1
abundance: NA
d_gene: NA

CDR3nt: TGCGCCAGCAGCCAAGTTCGGTCCCTGGGTGGAAACACCATATATTTT
CDR3aa: CASSQVRSLGGNTIYF
v_gene: TRBV4-1
j_gene: TRBJ1-3
abundance: NA
d_gene: NA

CDR3nt: TGTGCCAGCAGTGAATGGGAACTTTCTACTAACTATGGCTACACCTTC
CDR3aa: CASSEWELSTNYGYTF
v_gene: TRBV6-1
j_gene: TRBJ1-2
abundance: NA
d_gene: NA

CDR3nt: TGTGCCAGCAGTTTTAGTCCAGGGGTGAACACTGAAGCTTTCTTT
CDR3aa: CASSFSPGVNTEAFF
v_gene: TRBV27
j_gene: TRBJ1-1
abundance: NA
d_gene: NA